The 20 T cell receptor beta chains presented below share a single source sample, sequenced in a study of CD8 T cells in Susac syndrome. When the RNA was reverse transcribed, random hexamers were used with an input of about 0.45 to 1 ug. TCRdb passed the immunoSEQ multiplex PCR reads through MiXCR, listing each CDR3 protein once. Here the sample spans approximately 200,000 distinct CDR3 sequences, 95% being singletons. The material sequenced was CD4+ T cells from PBMCs. These receptors all come from a human donor with multiple sclerosis.

The V gene is TRBV5-1, the J gene TRBJ2-5, with D possibly being TRBD2 (6 bases). The CDR3 is 14 residues long. Germline V gives CDR1 SGHRS, CDR2 YFSETQ. The V end lost 3 bases, the J end lost 6 bases, and 15 bases lay between the germline ends. The CDR3 nucleotides are TGCGCCAGCAGCTCCCCGGGACTGCAAAAGACCCAGTACTTC. Amino acid sequence: CASSSPGLQKTQYF.

The rearrangement uses TRBV27 and TRBJ2-7; D unclear. CDR3 size: 15 residues. Germline assignment: CDR1 MNHEY and CDR2 SMNVEV (reference sequence). V lost 4 bases, J lost 6 bases, and 19 bases lay in between. The CDR3 region is CASSSPTVGKGEQYF. CDR3 bases: TGTGCCAGCAGTTCCCCAACCGTGGGTAAGGGCGAGCAGTACTTC.

This chain uses TRBV29-1 with TRBJ1-2; 7 bases match TRBD1. The CDR3 consists of 13 residues. CDR1 is SQVTM and CDR2 is ANQGSEA in the germline V gene. J lost 0 bases, V lost 6 bases, and 4 bases had no gene match. In nucleotides, the CDR3 is TGCAGCGTACAGGGGAGGACTAACTATGGCTACACCTTC. Protein product: CSVQGRTNYGYTF.

The chain's CDR3 is CASTQDLMEAQHF. The CDR3 DNA follows: TGTGCCAGCACCCAGGACCTGATGGAAGCCCAGCATTTT. The rearrangement uses TRBV2 and TRBJ1-5, with unresolved D. Germline V lookup: CDR1 SNHLY, CDR2 FYNNEI. The CDR3 has 13 residues. Between the trimmed V and J ends, which lost 7 bases and 11 bases, there was a span of 18 bases. The full variable domain, rest sourced from reference TRBV2 and TRBJ1-5, is EPEVTQTPSHQVTQMGQEVILRCVPISNHLYFYWYRQILGQKVEFLVSFYNNEISEKSEIFDDQFSVERPDGSNFTLKIRSTKLEDSAMYFCASTQDLMEAQHFGDGTRLSIL.

This chain links TRBV7-2 with TRBJ2-1; 8 bases align to TRBD2. This CDR3 is 15 amino acids long. V lost 2 bases, J lost 3 bases, and 3 bases stayed unmatched. Per the germline V gene, CDR1 is SGHTA and CDR2 is FQGNSA. The CDR3: CASSLSGGHYNEQFF. Here the CDR3 DNA reads TGTGCCAGCAGCTTAAGCGGGGGCCACTACAATGAGCAGTTCTTC.

The rearrangement links TRBV28 to TRBJ2-5; 10 bases match TRBD2. Germline CDR1 reads MDHEN; CDR2 reads SYDVKM. CDR3 size: 15 residues. V dropped 6 bases and J dropped 12; count of bases not matched to a gene: 16. The CDR3 sequence is CASSPTGTSVESEYF. Written as DNA, the CDR3 is TGTGCCAGCAGCCCGACCGGGACTAGCGTCGAGTCGGAGTACTTC.

The V gene is TRBV6-6, the J gene TRBJ2-7; a possible D gene is TRBD1 (7 bases). CDR3 length: 11 residues. Trimming removed 6 bases at V and 10 bases at J, with 13 bases between. Per the germline V gene, CDR1 is MNHNY and CDR2 is SVGAGI (reference sequence). The CDR3, as DNA: TGTGCCAGCAGCTCAGGGGGGCCTCAGTACTTC. This codes for CASSSGGPQYF.

The chain employs TRBV18 and TRBJ2-7, with D perhaps TRBD2 (5 bases). Trimming shortened V by 3 bases and J by 3 bases, and 12 bases separated the two germline ends. The CDR3 spans 14 residues. Germline V gene sequence: CDR1 KGHSH, CDR2 LQKENI. The CDR3 DNA is TGTGCCAGCTCACCGACGGGAACTCTCTACGAGCAGTACTTC. Protein sequence: CASSPTGTLYEQYF.

The V gene is TRBV7-2, the J gene TRBJ2-4, with D unresolved. Between the trimmed V and J ends, which lost 4 bases and 1 base, there was a span of 11 bases. The CDR3 contains 15 residues. Germline CDR1 and CDR2: SGHTA and FQGNSA. The CDR3 DNA follows: TGTGCCAGCAGCTCCCACCTTGAGGCCAAAAACATTCAGTACTTC. It is translated as CASSSHLEAKNIQYF.

The chain is built from TRBV7-3 and TRBJ2-5, with TRBD2 as a possible D gene (7 bases). The ends were cut back, 0 bases at V and 3 bases at J, with 11 bases in the middle. The length of the CDR3 is 15 residues. Germline V CDR1 and CDR2: SGHTA, FQGTGA. The DNA for the CDR3 is TGTGCCAGCAGCTTAACGGGGGGGCAGGAAGAGACCCAGTACTTC. The encoded protein is CASSLTGGQEETQYF.

The chain recombines TRBV20-1 with TRBJ1-2; a weak D match, TRBD1 (5 bases). Per the germline V gene, CDR1 is DFQATT and CDR2 is SNEGSKA (reference sequence). CDR3 length: 13 amino acids. V was cut by 0 bases and J by 4 bases, with 9 bases left in between. The CDR3 loop is CSAREGGTYGYTF. The CDR3 coding sequence is TGCAGTGCTAGAGAGGGGGGGACCTATGGCTACACCTTC.

V gene TRBV20-1 combines with J gene TRBJ2-4, with 10 bases lining up with TRBD2. CDR3 size: 13 residues. Germline loops: CDR1 DFQATT, CDR2 SNEGSKA (reference sequence). With V trimmed by 6 bases and J by 4 bases, 3 bases remained unmatched. CDR3 bases: TGCAGTGCGCAGCGGGGGGGTAAAAACATTCAGTACTTC. It yields the protein CSAQRGGKNIQYF.

The chain joins TRBV30 to TRBJ2-2, with a possible D match to TRBD2 (6 bases). V was cut by 3 bases and J by 7 bases, with 18 bases left in between. This CDR3 is built from 15 residues. The V gene's germline CDR1 is GTSNPN and CDR2 SVGIG (reference sequence). The CDR3 bases are TGTGCCTGGAGCCGCGGGGCAGGTGGAGTCGGGGAGCTGTTTTTT. Protein sequence: CAWSRGAGGVGELFF.

The chain couples TRBV11-1 to TRBJ2-5; 8 nucleotides agree with TRBD1. This CDR3 has 15 amino acids. J gave up 1 base and V 2 bases, and 3 bases lay outside the gene matches. Germline loops: CDR1 SGHAT, CDR2 FQDESV (reference sequence). CDR3 DNA sequence: TGTGCCAGCAGCTTATGGACAGGGACCCAAGAGACCCAGTACTTC. The encoded protein is CASSLWTGTQETQYF.

This clonotype was picked up a small number of times. The chain joins TRBV30 to TRBJ2-3; TRBD2 agrees at 8 bases. V was pared by 0 bases and J by 1 base, with 9 bases of the junction left unmatched. Germline CDR1 is GTSNPN and CDR2 is SVGIG (reference sequence). This CDR3 has 17 amino acids. The CDR3 coding sequence is TGTGCCTGGAGTGTAAGCGGGGGTCCTATTGGCACAGATACGCAGTATTTT. It specifies CAWSVSGGPIGTDTQYF.

The V call is TRBV12-3 or TRBV12-4, the J call TRBJ2-4; D is uncertain. This CDR3 region has 13 residues. Trimming stripped 8 bases from V and 0 bases from J, with 8 bases between. CDR3 amino acids: CASGPQAKNIQYF. For the CDR3, the DNA is TGTGCCAGCGGCCCACAAGCCAAAAACATTCAGTACTTC.

The chain links TRBV27 to TRBJ1-6; 9 bases map to TRBD1. The CDR3 is 15 residues long. Per germline, CDR1 MNHEY and CDR2 SMNVEV (reference sequence). Trimming took 5 bases from V and 9 from J; bases not matched to a gene: 8. CDR3 sequence: CASSPRTGELSPLHF. The DNA for the CDR3 is TGTGCCAGCAGTCCACGGACAGGGGAACTTTCACCCCTCCACTTT.

The chain is built from TRBV30 and TRBJ2-7; D might be TRBD1 (6 bases). The V end lost 0 bases, the J end lost 1 base, and 7 bases lay between the germline ends. Germline V gives CDR1 GTSNPN, CDR2 SVGIG (reference sequence). The CDR3 runs 13 residues. The CDR3 coding sequence is TGTGCCTGGAGTGTAACAGGGTCCTACGAGCAGTACGTC. It yields the protein CAWSVTGSYEQYV.

With regard to this clonotype: At one of its ends the junction is not consistent with the germline gene, which may arise from a read error. The chain uses TRBV9 and TRBJ1-2, with 7 bases fitting TRBD1. The CDR3 covers 13 residues. Germline CDR1 is SGDLS and CDR2 is YYNGEE. The CDR3 loop is CASSEDWTGSPAF. CDR3 nucleotides: TGTGCCAGCAGCGAGGATTGGACAGGATCTCCCGCCTTC. Complete variable domain (other parts from reference TRBV9 and TRBJ1-2): DSGVTQTPKHLITATGQRVTLRCSPRSGDLSVYWYQQSLDQGLQFLIQYYNGEERAKGNILERFSAQQFPDLHSELNLSSLELGDSALYFCASSEDWTGSPAFGSGTRLTVV.

CDR3 sequence: CASSLQGLPAADEQFF. The CDR3 nucleotides read TGCGCCAGCAGCCTGCAGGGACTCCCTGCGGCCGATGAGCAGTTCTTC. V gene TRBV5-1 combines with J gene TRBJ2-1; TRBD2 is a possible D gene (6 bases). The germline CDR1 and CDR2 sequences are SGHRS and YFSETQ. Trimming left V 4 bases short and J 8 bases short, with 22 bases between. CDR3 length: 16 residues. The whole variable domain, filled in from reference TRBV5-1 and TRBJ2-1, reads KAGVTQTPRYLIKTRGQQVTLSCSPISGHRSVSWYQQTPGQGLQFLFEYFSETQRNKGNFPGRFSGRQFSNSRSEMNVSTLELGDSALYLCASSLQGLPAADEQFFGPGTRLTVL.